This TCR beta chain was documented in a study of CD8+CD57+ T cells in acquired aplastic anemia. Study overall: The mean DNA yield obtained from sorted CD4+ and CD8+ cells came to 3 to 3.5 ug.

This clonotype was seen only a few times. The antigen is undetermined. The template for TCR beta VDJ and CDR3 sequence profiling was genomic DNA. Using its own MiXCR run on the reads, TCRdb lists one record per CDR3 protein. The profile shows 150,000 to 200,000 distinct CDR3 sequences, 48% of them singletons. The CDR3 is 13 residues long. The V and J ends lost 3 bases and 2 bases respectively, with 7 bases between them. Germline V lookup: CDR1 MDHEN, CDR2 SYDVKM. Patients chosen for sequencing had shown CD8+CD57+ cell expansion by flow cytometry. Patients, without exception, had severe acquired aplastic anemia. Patients had not yet gotten any therapy when their blood was taken for sampling. Findings of the study overall: Overlapping CD8+ CDR3 repertoires of patients and controls contained some 30 shared sequences.

The chain joins TRBV28 to TRBJ1-2; tentatively, D is TRBD1 (6 bases). The TCR comes from a human donor with aplastic anemia. The sequenced sample consisted of sorted CD4+, CD8+, or CD8+CD57+ T cells (not recorded which) from PBMCs. The chain's CDR3 is CASSLQGNYGYTF. The CDR3 DNA reads TGTGCCAGCAGTTTGCAGGGGAACTATGGCTACACCTTC.